Each of the 16 T cell receptor beta chains below was sequenced from the same sample in a study of T cell responses to AZD1222 COVID-19 vaccine. Profiling relied on immunoSEQ multiplex PCR, and the TCRdb table lists in-frame clones only, not all of them. The sample lists over 130,000 clones; roughly 92% were seen once. The source was peripheral blood, collected 28 days after the second AZD1222 dose. The source of these receptors is an adult who received the AZD1222 COVID-19 vaccine.

The rearrangement links TRBV4-3 to TRBJ2-2; TRBD1 agrees at 9 bases. With 4 bases clipped from V and 6 bases from J, the junction kept 15 bases outside the gene matches. Germline V gene data show CDR1 as LGHNA and CDR2 as YSLEER. The CDR3 runs 18 residues. CDR3 coding DNA: TGCGCCAGCAGCCCGGCCAGTATCGGGACAGGGTCCGCCGGGGAGCTGTTTTTT. Amino acid sequence: CASSPASIGTGSAGELFF.

CDR3 DNA sequence: TGTGCCAGCAGCTTAGCGGCAGGGTGGTTAACTGGGGCCAACGTCCTGACTTTC. Amino acid sequence: CASSLAAGWLTGANVLTF. The V and J genes are TRBV7-9 and TRBJ2-6, with D perhaps TRBD1 (5 bases). The germline gives CDR1 SEHNR, CDR2 FQNEAQ (reference sequence). The CDR3 extends over 18 amino acids. Trimming took off 0 bases at V and 2 bases at J, with 14 bases between the two ends.

This clone has only one observation. The chain joins TRBV2 to TRBJ1-1, with D perhaps matching TRBD1 (5 bases). CDR1 is SNHLY and CDR2 is FYNNEI in the germline V gene. V lost 5 bases, J lost 1 base, and 14 bases lay in between. This CDR3 has 15 residues. CDR3 nucleotides: TGTGCCAGCAGTACTTGGGGCACGGAGAACACTGAAGCTTTCTTT. It specifies CASSTWGTENTEAFF.

This rearrangement joins TRBV4-2 to TRBJ2-1; D gene ambiguous. V dropped 1 base and J dropped 8 bases, with 6 bases sitting between them. CDR1 is LGHNA and CDR2 is YNFKEQ in the germline V gene. The CDR3 consists of 12 residues. CDR3 bases: TGTGCCAGCAGCCAAGGAGTCCATGAGCAGTTCTTC. It specifies CASSQGVHEQFF.

The chain is built from TRBV7-2 and TRBJ2-1; 9 positions agree with TRBD2. This CDR3 is 15 amino acids long. V shed 1 base and J 6 bases; nucleotides not matched to a gene: 4. The germline gives CDR1 SGHTA, CDR2 FQGNSA. CDR3 in amino acids: CASSLDSGSINEQFF. DNA of the CDR3: TGTGCCAGCAGCTTAGATAGCGGGAGTATCAATGAGCAGTTCTTC.

This chain connects TRBV18 to TRBJ1-4; D remains unclear. The CDR3 contains 12 residues. Germline V gene lookup returns CDR1 KGHSH and CDR2 LQKENI. The V end was cut by 6 bases, the J end by 3 bases, with 5 bases between. The DNA for the CDR3 is TGTGCCAGCTCCGCGCCTAATGAAAAACTGTTTTTT. Protein product: CASSAPNEKLFF.

This clone was observed once. The junction differs from germline at one of its ends, possibly a read error. The chain is built from TRBV6-4 and TRBJ2-3; 9 positions agree with TRBD2. The CDR3 consists of 15 residues. Germline lookup yields CDR1 MRHNA and CDR2 SNTAGT. CDR3: CASRAGGRGTDTQYF. Here the CDR3 DNA reads TGTGCCAGCAGAGCTGGCGGGAGGGGCACAGATACACAGTATTTT.

The chain combines TRBV5-8 with TRBJ2-5; possibly TRBD1 for D (5 bases). The CDR3 covers 13 residues. The V end lost 5 bases, the J end lost 4 bases, and 12 bases lay between the germline ends. Germline loops: CDR1 SGHTS, CDR2 YDEGEE. The CDR3 region is CASSRQLGETQYF. As DNA, the CDR3 is TGTGCCAGCAGTCGACAGCTTGGAGAGACCCAGTACTTC.

This sequence joins TRBV7-6 and TRBJ2-7; TRBD2 matches at 10 bases. The CDR3 runs to 15 residues. Per germline, CDR1 SGHVS and CDR2 FNYEAQ. V lost 3 bases, J lost 2 bases, and 4 bases stayed unmatched. In DNA, the CDR3 is TGTGCCAGCAGCTTTAAAACTAGCGGGACCTACGAGCAGTACTTC. Its translation is CASSFKTSGTYEQYF.

The chain carries TRBV5-1 and TRBJ2-5, with unresolved D. Germline lookup yields CDR1 SGHRS and CDR2 YFSETQ. The V end lost 0 bases, the J end lost 4 bases, and 10 bases lay between the germline ends. The CDR3 is made up of 14 amino acids. The CDR3 DNA follows: TGCGCCAGCAGCTTGGCCTTGTTCGGAGAGACCCAGTACTTC. Translation: CASSLALFGETQYF.

The chain combines TRBV29-1 with TRBJ1-2, with D hard to call. Germline assignment: CDR1 SQVTM and CDR2 ANQGSEA. V was pared by 1 base and J by 0 bases, with 9 bases between. This CDR3 contains 14 residues. The CDR3: CSVEGSFSNYGYTF. As DNA, the CDR3 is TGCAGCGTTGAAGGGTCGTTCTCTAACTATGGCTACACCTTC.

The rearrangement links TRBV7-8 to TRBJ2-1; the D is unclear. Germline assignment: CDR1 SGHVS and CDR2 FQNEAQ. With 0 bases removed from V and 2 bases from J, the gap between germline ends came to 2 bases. The CDR3 has 13 residues. The CDR3 sequence: CASSLAAYNEQFF. CDR3 bases: TGTGCCAGCAGCTTAGCAGCCTACAATGAGCAGTTCTTC. The full variable domain, completed using reference TRBV7-8 and TRBJ2-1, is GAGVSQSPRYKVAKRGQDVALRCDPISGHVSLFWYQQALGQGPEFLTYFQNEAQLDKSGLPSDRFFAERPEGSVSTLKIQRTQQEDSAVYLCASSLAAYNEQFFGPGTRLTVL.

V is TRBV2 and J is TRBJ2-2; 16 positions match TRBD2. Germline CDR1 is SNHLY and CDR2 is FYNNEI. This CDR3 is built from 17 residues. J lost 5 bases, V lost 5 bases, and 5 bases had no gene match. This chain's CDR3 is CASSPGTSGRETGELFF. In DNA, the CDR3 is TGTGCCAGCAGTCCCGGGACTAGCGGGAGGGAAACCGGGGAGCTGTTTTTT.

The chain couples TRBV6-2 or TRBV6-3 to TRBJ1-1; no firm D call. Germline V gene lookup returns CDR1 MNHEY and CDR2 SVGEGT. V was shortened by 1 base and J by 1 base, with 7 bases between the two germline ends. This CDR3 has 14 amino acids. The CDR3 nucleotides are TGTGCCAGCAGTTACTTCCTACAGAACACTGAAGCTTTCTTT. Translating it yields CASSYFLQNTEAFF.

The chain uses TRBV30 and TRBJ2-5; D uncertain. The CDR3 extends over 12 amino acids. CDR1 is GTSNPN and CDR2 is SVGIG in the germline V gene (reference sequence). With 2 bases removed from V and 5 bases from J, the gap between germline ends came to 9 bases. The CDR3 is CAWSRGRETQYF. CDR3 nucleotides: TGTGCCTGGAGTCGAGGTAGGGAGACCCAGTACTTC. The complete variable domain, with remaining parts taken from reference TRBV30 and TRBJ2-5, reads SQTIHQWPATLVQPVGSPLSLECTVEGTSNPNLYWYRQAAGRGLQLLFYSVGIGQISSEVPQNLSASRPQDRQFILSSKKLLLSDSGFYLCAWSRGRETQYFGPGTRLLVL.

The chain uses TRBV28 and TRBJ2-1, with D uncertain. With 3 bases removed from V and 9 bases from J, the gap between germline ends came to 6 bases. The CDR3 has 11 residues. Germline V lookup: CDR1 MDHEN, CDR2 SYDVKM. CDR3: CASSFRSEQFF. The CDR3 DNA is TGTGCCAGCAGTTTTAGGTCTGAGCAGTTCTTC.